This T cell receptor beta chain appears in the sequencing data of a study of OX40 agonist ivuxolimab in advanced cancers. TCRdb keeps only in-frame clones here, not all; method: immunoSEQ multiplex PCR. The sample lists 50,000 to 65,000 clones, around 90% occurring once. Germline V gene data show CDR1 as MDHEN and CDR2 as SYDVKM. This CDR3 is built from 14 residues. V lost 6 bases and J 4 bases, leaving 10 bases between the germline ends. The chain couples TRBV28 to TRBJ1-6; the D gene is possibly TRBD1 (5 bases). The source of this sequence is an adult with an advanced solid tumor such as melanoma, head and neck, liver or kidney cancer. The sequencing used CD4+ or CD8+ T cells sorted from blood, collected in a trial of the OX40 agonist ivuxolimab. CDR3 region: CASRDAGYNSPLHF. The CDR3 DNA follows: TGTGCCAGCAGGGACGCAGGGTATAATTCACCCCTCCACTTT.